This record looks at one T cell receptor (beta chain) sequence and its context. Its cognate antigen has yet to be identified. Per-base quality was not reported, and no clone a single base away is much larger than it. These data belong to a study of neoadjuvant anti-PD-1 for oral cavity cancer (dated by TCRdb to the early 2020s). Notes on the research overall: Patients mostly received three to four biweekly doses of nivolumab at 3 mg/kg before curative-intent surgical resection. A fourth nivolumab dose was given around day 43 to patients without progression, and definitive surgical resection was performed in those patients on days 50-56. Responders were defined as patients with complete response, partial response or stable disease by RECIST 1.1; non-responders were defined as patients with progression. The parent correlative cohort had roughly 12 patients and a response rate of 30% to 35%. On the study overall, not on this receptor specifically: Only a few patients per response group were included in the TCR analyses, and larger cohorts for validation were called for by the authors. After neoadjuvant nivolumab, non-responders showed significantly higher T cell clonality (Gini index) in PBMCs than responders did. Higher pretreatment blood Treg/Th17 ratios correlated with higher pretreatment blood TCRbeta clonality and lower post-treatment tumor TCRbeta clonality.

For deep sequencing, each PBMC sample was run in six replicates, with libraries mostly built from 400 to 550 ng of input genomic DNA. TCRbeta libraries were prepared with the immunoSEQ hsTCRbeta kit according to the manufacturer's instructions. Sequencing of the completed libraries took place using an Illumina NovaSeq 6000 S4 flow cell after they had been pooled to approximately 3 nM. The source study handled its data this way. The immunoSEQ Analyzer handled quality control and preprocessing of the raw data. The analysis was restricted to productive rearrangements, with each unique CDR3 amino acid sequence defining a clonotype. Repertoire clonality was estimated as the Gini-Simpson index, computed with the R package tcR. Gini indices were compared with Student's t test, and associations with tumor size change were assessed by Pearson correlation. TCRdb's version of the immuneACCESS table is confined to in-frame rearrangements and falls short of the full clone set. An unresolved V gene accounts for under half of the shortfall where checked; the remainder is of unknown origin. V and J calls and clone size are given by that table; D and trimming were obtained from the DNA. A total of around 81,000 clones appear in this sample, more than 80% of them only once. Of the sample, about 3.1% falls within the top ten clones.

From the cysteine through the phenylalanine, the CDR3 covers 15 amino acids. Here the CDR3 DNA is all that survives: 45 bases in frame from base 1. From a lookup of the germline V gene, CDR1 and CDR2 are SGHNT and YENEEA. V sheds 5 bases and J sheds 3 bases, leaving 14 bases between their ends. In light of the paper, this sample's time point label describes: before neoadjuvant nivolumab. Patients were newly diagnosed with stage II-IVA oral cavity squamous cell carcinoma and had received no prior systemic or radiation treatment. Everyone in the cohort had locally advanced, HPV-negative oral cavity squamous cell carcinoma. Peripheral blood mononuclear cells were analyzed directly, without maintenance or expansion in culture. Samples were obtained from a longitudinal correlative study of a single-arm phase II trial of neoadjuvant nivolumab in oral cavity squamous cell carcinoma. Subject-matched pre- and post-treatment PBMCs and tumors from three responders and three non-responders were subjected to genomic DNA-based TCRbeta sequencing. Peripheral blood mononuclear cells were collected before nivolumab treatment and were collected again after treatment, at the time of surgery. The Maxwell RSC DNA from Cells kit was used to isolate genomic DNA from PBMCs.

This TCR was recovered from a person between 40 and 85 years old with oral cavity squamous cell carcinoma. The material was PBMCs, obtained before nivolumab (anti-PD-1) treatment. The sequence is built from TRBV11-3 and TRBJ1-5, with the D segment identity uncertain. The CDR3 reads CASSLGVSYNQPQHF. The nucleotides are TGTGCCAGCAGCCTCGGGGTTTCCTACAATCAGCCCCAGCATTTT.